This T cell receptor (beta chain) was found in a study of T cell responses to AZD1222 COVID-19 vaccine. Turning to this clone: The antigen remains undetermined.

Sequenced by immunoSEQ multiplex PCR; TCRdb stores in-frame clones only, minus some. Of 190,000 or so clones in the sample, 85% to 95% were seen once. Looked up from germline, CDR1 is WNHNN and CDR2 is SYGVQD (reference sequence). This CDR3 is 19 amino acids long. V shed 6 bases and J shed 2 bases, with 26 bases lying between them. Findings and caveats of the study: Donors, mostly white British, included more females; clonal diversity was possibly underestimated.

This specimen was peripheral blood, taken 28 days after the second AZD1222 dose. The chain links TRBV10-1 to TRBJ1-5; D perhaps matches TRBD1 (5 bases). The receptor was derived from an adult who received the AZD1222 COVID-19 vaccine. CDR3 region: CASRDTFRDGSGCNQPQHF. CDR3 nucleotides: TGCGCCAGCAGGGATACTTTCCGGGACGGGTCTGGTTGCAATCAGCCCCAGCATTTT.